These 27 T cell receptor beta chains originate from one sample sequenced in a study of blood T cell repertoires in COVID-19. TCRdb keeps only in-frame clones here, not all; method: immunoSEQ multiplex PCR. The table has about 220,000 clones, 80% seen once; the top ten hold 10% to 15%. The sample was peripheral blood. These receptors all stem from a human donor in a cohort sampled during active COVID-19.

The count of this clone is one. The chain links TRBV9 to TRBJ2-1, with 11 nucleotides matching TRBD2. There are 16 residues in the CDR3. Germline-derived CDR1 and CDR2 are SGDLS and YYNGEE. The ends lost 4 bases at V and 6 bases at J; junction bases unmatched: 9. The CDR3 DNA is TGTGCCAGCAGCTGGGGAGCTAGCGGGGGGAGCAATGAGCAGTTCTTC. Translation: CASSWGASGGSNEQFF.

The rearrangement uses TRBV11-2 and TRBJ1-1, with 7 bases fitting TRBD1. The CDR3 runs to 18 residues. Germline-derived CDR1 and CDR2 are SGHAT and FQNNGV. V lost 5 bases and J lost 0; bases outside the gene matches: 15. CDR3 bases: TGTGCCAGCAGCCGGTGGGCAGGGGGAGAATTTGTGAACACTGAAGCTTTCTTT. Protein: CASSRWAGGEFVNTEAFF.

The rearrangement links TRBV28 to TRBJ1-1, with D possibly matching TRBD1 (5 bases). The germline CDR1 and CDR2 sequences are MDHEN and SYDVKM. V was shortened by 2 bases and J by 1 base, with 8 bases between the two germline ends. The CDR3 extends over 14 amino acids. The CDR3 DNA follows: TGTGCCAGCAGTTTACCCCAGGGGAACACTGAAGCTTTCTTT. This translates into CASSLPQGNTEAFF.

Here the CDR3 DNA reads TGTGCCAGCAGTTTAATTGAAGACAGGGAAGCTTTCTTT. It is translated as CASSLIEDREAFF. The V call is TRBV12-3 or TRBV12-4, the J call TRBJ1-1, with a weak D call TRBD1 (6 bases). CDR3 length: 13 amino acids. V lost 2 bases to trimming and J lost 8 bases, with 12 bases between them.

V and J are TRBV11-2 and TRBJ1-1, with D unclear. The CDR3 has 13 residues. The ends were cut back, 7 bases at V and 1 base at J, with 10 bases in the middle. Germline V gene lookup returns CDR1 SGHAT and CDR2 FQNNGV. CDR3 residues: CASTLGRNTEAFF. The CDR3 DNA sequence: TGTGCCAGCACCCTTGGGAGGAACACTGAAGCTTTCTTT.

As for this clone: The sample holds other DNA sequences that translate to the same CDR3. The chain recombines TRBV27 with TRBJ2-5; TRBD2 matches 7 bases. J gave up 5 bases and V 3 bases, and 6 bases lay outside the gene matches. Germline lookup yields CDR1 MNHEY and CDR2 SMNVEV (reference sequence). The CDR3 spans 14 residues. CDR3 bases: TGTGCCAGCAGTTTTTCAGGGAGGGGCGAGACCCAGTACTTC. It yields the protein CASSFSGRGETQYF.

This chain uses TRBV28 with TRBJ2-7, with 11 bases aligning to TRBD2. V dropped 6 bases and J dropped 0; count of bases not matched to a gene: 13. CDR3 length: 18 amino acids. Germline V gene sequence: CDR1 MDHEN, CDR2 SYDVKM. CDR3 in amino acids: CASRSGLLAGGSSYEQYF. CDR3 nucleotide sequence: TGTGCCAGCAGGTCGGGCCTTCTAGCGGGAGGTAGCTCCTACGAGCAGTACTTC.

A note on this clone: Different DNA sequences within this sample yield the same CDR3. This sequence joins TRBV6-5 and TRBJ1-2; D remains unclear. The germline V and J ends were trimmed by 5 bases and 5 bases, with 6 bases remaining between them. There are 11 residues in the CDR3. CDR1 is MNHEY and CDR2 is SVGAGI in the germline V gene. The CDR3, as DNA: TGTGCCAGCAGTACCGGTTATGGCTACACCTTC. It codes for CASSTGYGYTF.

The genes are TRBV9 and TRBJ2-2, with D perhaps matching TRBD2 (6 bases). The CDR3 covers 15 residues. The germline V and J ends were trimmed by 0 bases and 7 bases, with 13 bases remaining between them. The germline V gene has CDR1 SGDLS and CDR2 YYNGEE. The CDR3 is CASSVVRGGDGELFF. CDR3 nucleotide sequence: TGTGCCAGCAGCGTAGTTAGGGGCGGGGACGGGGAGCTGTTTTTT.

The rearrangement links TRBV18 to TRBJ2-7; maybe TRBD2 (6 bases). The germline gives CDR1 KGHSH, CDR2 LQKENI. Trimming removed 2 bases from V and 0 bases from J, with 20 bases in between. The CDR3 is made up of 18 amino acids. CDR3 coding DNA: TGTGCCAGCTCACCAAACTCTCTATGGGACTCAAACTCCTACGAGCAGTACTTC. Encoded protein: CASSPNSLWDSNSYEQYF.

The genes are TRBV19 and TRBJ1-2; D might be TRBD1 (5 bases). This CDR3 region has 16 residues. V dropped 1 base and J dropped 5 bases, with 17 bases sitting between them. CDR1 LNHDA and CDR2 SQIVND come from the germline V gene (reference sequence). The CDR3, as DNA: TGTGCCAGTAGTATAGGACCGGGCGGGGCGTCGTATGGCTACACCTTC. Its protein is CASSIGPGGASYGYTF.

This clone came up once. V and J are TRBV5-1 and TRBJ1-1, with a weak D call TRBD1 (5 bases). The CDR3 is 13 residues long. Germline V lookup: CDR1 SGHRS, CDR2 YFSETQ. With 4 bases removed from V and 3 bases from J, the gap between germline ends came to 10 bases. The CDR3 nucleotides read TGCGCCAGCAGCCCGGGGGGAGACACTGAAGCTTTCTTT. Residues: CASSPGGDTEAFF.

The chain's CDR3 is CASSLATAWNSRRSNQPQHF. The DNA for the CDR3 is TGTGCCAGCAGCTTAGCCACAGCATGGAATTCTCGGCGTAGCAATCAGCCCCAGCATTTT. This rearrangement joins TRBV7-8 to TRBJ1-5; D is uncertain. There are 20 residues in the CDR3. CDR1 SGHVS and CDR2 FQNEAQ come from the germline V gene. V was pared by 0 bases and J by 0 bases, with 21 bases between.

This clone appeared a few times. The chain links TRBV5-4 to TRBJ2-2; D perhaps matches TRBD1 (6 bases). The CDR3 has 14 amino acids. Germline lookup yields CDR1 SGHNT and CDR2 YYREEE (reference sequence). The V end was cut by 0 bases, the J end by 7 bases, with 10 bases between. CDR3 nucleotide sequence: TGTGCCAGCAGCTTGGTGGGGGCTGGCGGGGAGCTGTTTTTT. This translates into CASSLVGAGGELFF.

The chain recombines TRBV6-2 or TRBV6-3 with TRBJ1-5; 10 positions agree with TRBD1. Trimming took 6 bases from V and 7 from J; bases not matched to a gene: 9. This CDR3 contains 15 residues. CDR1 is MNHEY and CDR2 is SVGEGT in the germline V gene. CDR3 nucleotides: TGTGCCAGCAGGTACAGACAGGGGGCGAGACAGCCCCAGCATTTT. Translating gives CASRYRQGARQPQHF.

This clone was seen a single time. The rearrangement joins TRBV10-2 to TRBJ1-1; D uncertain. Germline CDR1 and CDR2: WSHSY and SAAADI. The CDR3 has 13 residues. Trimming took 2 bases from V and 4 from J, leaving 8 bases between them. The DNA of the CDR3 is TGCGCCAGCAGTGAGGGGTCGGGCACTGAAGCTTTCTTT. It translates to CASSEGSGTEAFF.

This chain links TRBV6-2 or TRBV6-3 with TRBJ2-3; no reliable D call. The CDR3 sequence is 12 residues long. CDR1 is MNHEY, CDR2 SVGEGT, per germline. Deletions cut 5 bases from V and 6 bases from J, with 9 bases between. CDR3 in amino acids: CASSPYQDTQYF. The CDR3 DNA follows: TGTGCCAGCAGTCCATATCAGGATACGCAGTATTTT.

J is TRBJ1-3 and V is TRBV9; possibly TRBD1 for D (6 bases). The CDR3 spans 14 residues. Trimming removed 2 bases from V and 1 base from J, with 7 bases in between. Germline V gene lookup returns CDR1 SGDLS and CDR2 YYNGEE. The CDR3 here is CASSVGTSGNTIYF. For the CDR3, the DNA is TGTGCCAGCAGCGTGGGGACATCTGGAAACACCATATATTTT. Looking up the rest from reference TRBV9 and TRBJ1-3 gives the full variable domain: DSGVTQTPKHLITATGQRVTLRCSPRSGDLSVYWYQQSLDQGLQFLIQYYNGEERAKGNILERFSAQQFPDLHSELNLSSLELGDSALYFCASSVGTSGNTIYFGEGSWLTVV.

As regards this clone: Sequence at one end of the junction differs from germline and may be a read error. This chain uses TRBV11-3 with TRBJ1-1, with a weak D call TRBD1 (6 bases). The CDR3 is 13 residues long. CDR1 is SGHNT and CDR2 is YENEEA in the germline V gene. CDR3 protein: CASSSLDRLPPTF. CDR3 nucleotide sequence: TGTGCCAGCAGCTCCTTAGACAGGTTACCCCCGACATTT.

This clone appeared many times. This rearrangement joins TRBV11-2 to TRBJ2-1; TRBD2 matches 9 bases. Germline assignment: CDR1 SGHAT and CDR2 FQNNGV. The length of the CDR3 is 15 residues. The V segment lost 3 bases and the J segment 9 bases; nucleotides outside the gene matches: 9. The CDR3 DNA is TGTGCCAGCAGCTTTAAAACCGGGACTAGCTTTGAGCAGTTCTTC. This translates into CASSFKTGTSFEQFF.

The J gene is TRBJ2-5, the V gene TRBV9, with 11 bases fitting TRBD2. In germline, CDR1 is SGDLS, CDR2 YYNGEE. The V and J ends lost 3 bases and 1 base, in that order; junction bases with no gene match: 8. The CDR3 length is 17 residues. Here the CDR3 reads CASSARRGLAAQETQYF. CDR3 nucleotides: TGTGCCAGCAGCGCACGCAGGGGACTAGCGGCCCAAGAGACCCAGTACTTC.

The count of this clone is one. The CDR3 region is CASKTSGTHGGYEQYF. Written as DNA, the CDR3 is TGTGCCAGCAAGACTAGCGGGACGCACGGAGGCTACGAGCAGTACTTC. This rearrangement joins TRBV19 to TRBJ2-7; 11 bases line up with TRBD2. J was trimmed by 3 bases and V by 9 bases; bases with no gene match: 13. The length of the CDR3 is 16 residues. Per germline, CDR1 LNHDA and CDR2 SQIVND (reference sequence).

The rearrangement joins TRBV6-5 to TRBJ1-6; no definite D call. Germline V gives CDR1 MNHEY, CDR2 SVGAGI. V was clipped by 3 bases and J by 4 bases, with 13 bases between them. This CDR3 comprises 16 residues. The CDR3 region has the DNA TGTGCCAGCAGTTATGGGAGTCCCCCTTATAATTCACCCCTCCACTTT. Translating gives CASSYGSPPYNSPLHF.

The chain has TRBV27 and TRBJ2-1; 10 bases are shared with TRBD2. CDR1 MNHEY and CDR2 SMNVEV come from the germline V gene (reference sequence). The CDR3 has 15 residues. Losses at the gene ends were 6 bases for V and 9 bases for J; bases not matched to a gene: 11. CDR3 nucleotides: TGTGCCAGCAGCTTCTTCGAGCGGGGGGGCGGTGAGCAGTTCTTC. Translation: CASSFFERGGGEQFF.

The genes are TRBV12-5 and TRBJ2-3; maybe TRBD1 (5 bases). CDR3 length: 16 amino acids. Germline V gene lookup returns CDR1 LGHNT and CDR2 FRNRAP. V shed 0 bases and J shed 0 bases, with 10 bases lying between them. The DNA for the CDR3 is TGTGCTAGTGGTTTGGTAAGCCCAGGGAGCACAGATACGCAGTATTTT. This codes for CASGLVSPGSTDTQYF.

V and J are TRBV4-3 and TRBJ1-1, with D possibly TRBD1 on 5 matching bases. V lost 0 bases and J 6 bases, leaving 11 bases between the germline ends. Germline CDR1 is LGHNA and CDR2 is YSLEER. The CDR3 consists of 14 residues. The CDR3, as DNA: TGCGCCAGCAGCCAAGATCTTACGGGGGCTGAAGCTTTCTTT. Translation: CASSQDLTGAEAFF.

This chain links TRBV5-1 with TRBJ1-1; 8 nucleotides align to TRBD1. Germline CDR1 and CDR2: SGHRS and YFSETQ. The CDR3 covers 13 residues. Losses at the gene ends were 3 bases for V and 6 bases for J; bases not matched to a gene: 4. This chain's CDR3 is CASSSVQGAEAFF. The DNA of the CDR3 is TGCGCCAGCAGCTCGGTACAGGGGGCTGAAGCTTTCTTT.